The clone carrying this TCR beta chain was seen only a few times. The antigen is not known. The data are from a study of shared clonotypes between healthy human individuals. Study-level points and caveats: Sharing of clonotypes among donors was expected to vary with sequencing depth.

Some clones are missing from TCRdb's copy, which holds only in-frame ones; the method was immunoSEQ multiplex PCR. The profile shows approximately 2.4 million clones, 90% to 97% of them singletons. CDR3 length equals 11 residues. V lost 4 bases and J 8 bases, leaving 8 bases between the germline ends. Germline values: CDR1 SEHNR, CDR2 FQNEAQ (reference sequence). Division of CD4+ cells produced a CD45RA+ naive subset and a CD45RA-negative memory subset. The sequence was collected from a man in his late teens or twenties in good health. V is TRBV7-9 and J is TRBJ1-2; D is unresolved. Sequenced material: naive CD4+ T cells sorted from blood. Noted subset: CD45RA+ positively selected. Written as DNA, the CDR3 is TGTGCCAGCAGCTCCCTGTGGGGCTACACCTTC. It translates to CASSSLWGYTF.